One T cell receptor (beta chain) is described in this entry. No antigen is known for it. This CDR3 has 14 residues. Germline CDR1 reads WNHNN; CDR2 reads SYGVQD (reference sequence). Trimming shortened V by 0 bases and J by 2 bases, and 8 bases separated the two germline ends. This entry belongs to a study of cytomegalovirus exposure and HLA in healthy donors. Notes on the study in general: Likely technical artifact: a cluster of highly shared sequence variants.

This PCR relied on a set of 60 Vbeta primers and 13 Jbeta primers. Here immunoSEQ multiplex PCR was the method, and the copy in TCRdb shows in-frame clones only, minus some. This sample has 150,000 or so clones, with about three quarters found just once. The chain has TRBV10-1 and TRBJ2-7; a weak D match, TRBD2 (6 bases). This receptor was identified in a man aged 30 to 39 in good health and CMV-seropositive. The sequenced sample was PBMCs. The CDR3 nucleotides are TGCGCCAGCAGTGAGTCGGGGGGAGCCTACGAGCAGTACTTC. Protein: CASSESGGAYEQYF.